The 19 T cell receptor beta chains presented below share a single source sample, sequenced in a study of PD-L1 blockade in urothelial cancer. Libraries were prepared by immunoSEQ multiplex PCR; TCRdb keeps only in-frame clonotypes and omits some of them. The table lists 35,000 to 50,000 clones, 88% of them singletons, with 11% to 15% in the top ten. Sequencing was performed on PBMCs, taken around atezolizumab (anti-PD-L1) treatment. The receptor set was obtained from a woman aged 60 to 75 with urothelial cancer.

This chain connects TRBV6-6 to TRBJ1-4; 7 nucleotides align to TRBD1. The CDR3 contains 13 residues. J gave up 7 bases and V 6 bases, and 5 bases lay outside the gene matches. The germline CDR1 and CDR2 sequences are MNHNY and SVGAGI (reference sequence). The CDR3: CASRTGQPEKLFF. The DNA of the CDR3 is TGTGCCAGCAGAACGGGACAGCCTGAAAAACTGTTTTTT.

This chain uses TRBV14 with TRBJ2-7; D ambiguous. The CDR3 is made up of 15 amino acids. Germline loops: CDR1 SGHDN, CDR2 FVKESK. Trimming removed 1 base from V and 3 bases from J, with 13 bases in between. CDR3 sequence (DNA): TGTGCCAGCAGCCAAGTTGGCAGGAAGGACTACGAGCAGTACTTC. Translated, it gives CASSQVGRKDYEQYF.

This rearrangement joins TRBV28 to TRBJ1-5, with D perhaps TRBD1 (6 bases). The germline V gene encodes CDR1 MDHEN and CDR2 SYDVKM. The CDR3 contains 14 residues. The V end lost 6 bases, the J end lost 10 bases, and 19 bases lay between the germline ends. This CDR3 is CASSAGTRSGPQHF. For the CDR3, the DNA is TGTGCCAGCAGCGCCGGGACACGGTCAGGTCCCCAGCATTTT. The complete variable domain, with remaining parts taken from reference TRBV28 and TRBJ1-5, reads DVKVTQSSRYLVKRTGEKVFLECVQDMDHENMFWYRQDPGLGLRLIYFSYDVKMKEKGDIPEGYSVSREKKERFSLILESASTNQTSMYLCASSAGTRSGPQHFGDGTRLSIL.

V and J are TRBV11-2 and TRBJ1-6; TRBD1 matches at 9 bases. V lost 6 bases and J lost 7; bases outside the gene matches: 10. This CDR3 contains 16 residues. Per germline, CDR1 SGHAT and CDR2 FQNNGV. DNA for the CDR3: TGTGCCAGCAGTCACAAACCGGGACAGGGAAATTCACCCCTCCACTTT. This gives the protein CASSHKPGQGNSPLHF.

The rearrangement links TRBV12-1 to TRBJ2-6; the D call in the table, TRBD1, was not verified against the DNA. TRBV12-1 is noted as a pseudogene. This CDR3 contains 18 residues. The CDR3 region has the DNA TGTGCCAGCAGCAACCGGACAGGGGCGTTCTCTGGGGCCAACGTCCTGACTTTC. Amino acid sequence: CASSNRTGAFSGANVLTF.

CDR3 region: CASSSWIPAQEEQYF. The CDR3 DNA sequence: TGCGCCAGCAGCTCCTGGATCCCTGCCCAGGAAGAGCAGTACTTC. The V and J genes are TRBV5-1 and TRBJ2-7; D remains unclear. The CDR3 extends over 15 amino acids. Germline assignment: CDR1 SGHRS and CDR2 YFSETQ. Trimming took off 3 bases at V and 7 bases at J, with 20 bases between the two ends. The full variable domain, its missing parts supplied by reference TRBV5-1 and TRBJ2-7, is KAGVTQTPRYLIKTRGQQVTLSCSPISGHRSVSWYQQTPGQGLQFLFEYFSETQRNKGNFPGRFSGRQFSNSRSEMNVSTLELGDSALYLCASSSWIPAQEEQYFGPGTRLTVT.

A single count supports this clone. The DNA for the CDR3 is TGTGCCAGTAGTATCGGAGGAGGGACCAACGTCCTGACTTTC. Translated: CASSIGGGTNVLTF. V usage is TRBV19 and J usage is TRBJ2-6, with TRBD2 as a possible D gene (6 bases). The ends were cut back, 3 bases at V and 8 bases at J, with 11 bases in the middle. In germline, CDR1 is LNHDA, CDR2 SQIVND (reference sequence). The CDR3 spans 14 residues.

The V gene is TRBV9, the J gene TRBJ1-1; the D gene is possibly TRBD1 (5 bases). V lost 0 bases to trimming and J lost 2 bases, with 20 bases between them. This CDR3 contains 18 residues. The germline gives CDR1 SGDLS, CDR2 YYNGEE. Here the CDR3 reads CASSVGLGVGGTNTEAFF. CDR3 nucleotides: TGTGCCAGCAGCGTAGGTTTAGGGGTCGGTGGAACAAACACTGAAGCTTTCTTT.

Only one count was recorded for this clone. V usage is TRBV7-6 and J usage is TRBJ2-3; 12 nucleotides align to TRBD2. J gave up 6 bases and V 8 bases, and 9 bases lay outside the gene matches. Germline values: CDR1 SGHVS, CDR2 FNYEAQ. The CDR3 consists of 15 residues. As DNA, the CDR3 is TGTGCCAGCCGTTTAGCTGGACTAGCGGGGGATACGCAGTATTTT. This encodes CASRLAGLAGDTQYF.

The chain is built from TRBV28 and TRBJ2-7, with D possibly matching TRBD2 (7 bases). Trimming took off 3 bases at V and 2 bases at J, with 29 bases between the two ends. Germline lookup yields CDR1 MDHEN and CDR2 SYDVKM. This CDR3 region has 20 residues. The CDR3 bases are TGTGCCAGCAGTTTTCCGGCGGGGATTGGTCGATGGGGGGGCCCCTACGAGCAGTACTTC. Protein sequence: CASSFPAGIGRWGGPYEQYF. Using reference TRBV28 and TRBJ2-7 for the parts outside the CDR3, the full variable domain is DVKVTQSSRYLVKRTGEKVFLECVQDMDHENMFWYRQDPGLGLRLIYFSYDVKMKEKGDIPEGYSVSREKKERFSLILESASTNQTSMYLCASSFPAGIGRWGGPYEQYFGPGTRLTVT.

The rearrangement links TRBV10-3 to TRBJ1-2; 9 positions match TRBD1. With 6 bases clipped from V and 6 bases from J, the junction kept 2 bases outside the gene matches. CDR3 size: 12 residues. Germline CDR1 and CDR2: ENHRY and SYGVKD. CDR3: CAIRGTGHGYTF. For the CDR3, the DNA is TGTGCCATCAGGGGGACAGGGCATGGCTACACCTTC.

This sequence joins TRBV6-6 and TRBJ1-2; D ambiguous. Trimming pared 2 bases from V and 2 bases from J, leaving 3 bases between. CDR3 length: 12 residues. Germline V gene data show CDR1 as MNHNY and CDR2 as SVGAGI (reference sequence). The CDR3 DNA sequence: TGTGCCAGCAGTTACCCAAACTATGGCTACACCTTC. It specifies CASSYPNYGYTF.

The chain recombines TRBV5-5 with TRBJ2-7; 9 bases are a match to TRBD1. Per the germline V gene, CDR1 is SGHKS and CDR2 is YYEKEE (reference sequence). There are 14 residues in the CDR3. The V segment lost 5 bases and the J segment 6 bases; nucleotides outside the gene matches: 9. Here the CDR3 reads CASRQGQGSAEQYF. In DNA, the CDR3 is TGTGCCAGCAGGCAAGGACAGGGGAGCGCCGAGCAGTACTTC.

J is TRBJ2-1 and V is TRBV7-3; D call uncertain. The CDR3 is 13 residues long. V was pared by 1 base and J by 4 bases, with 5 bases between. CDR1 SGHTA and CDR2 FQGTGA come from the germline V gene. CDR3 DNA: TGTGCCAGCAGCTTAATCGGGTACAATGAGCAGTTCTTC. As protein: CASSLIGYNEQFF.

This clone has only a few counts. The CDR3 reads CATSRDIGDEQYF. DNA of the CDR3: TGTGCCACCAGCAGGGATATAGGGGACGAGCAGTACTTC. The rearrangement links TRBV15 to TRBJ2-7; tentative D call: TRBD1 (5 bases). This CDR3 is 13 amino acids long. The V and J ends lost 3 bases and 5 bases respectively, with 11 bases between them. The germline V gene encodes CDR1 LNHNV and CDR2 YYDKDF (reference sequence).

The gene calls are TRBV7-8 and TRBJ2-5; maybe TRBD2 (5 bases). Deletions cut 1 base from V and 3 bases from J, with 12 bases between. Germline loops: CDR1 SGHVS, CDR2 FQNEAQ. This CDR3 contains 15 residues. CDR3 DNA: TGTGCCAGCAGCTTAGGTCACAAGGGAGAAGAGACCCAGTACTTC. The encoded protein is CASSLGHKGEETQYF. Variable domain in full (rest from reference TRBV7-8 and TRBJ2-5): GAGVSQSPRYKVAKRGQDVALRCDPISGHVSLFWYQQALGQGPEFLTYFQNEAQLDKSGLPSDRFFAERPEGSVSTLKIQRTQQEDSAVYLCASSLGHKGEETQYFGPGTRLLVL.

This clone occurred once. The CDR3 sequence is CASSRRRGYEQYF. The CDR3, as DNA: TGCGCCAGCAGTCGAAGGAGGGGCTACGAGCAGTACTTC. This chain joins TRBV23-1 and TRBJ2-7; possible D gene TRBD2, 6 bases. TRBV23-1 qualifies as an ORF whose function is uncertain. V shed 4 bases and J shed 3 bases, with 10 bases lying between them. The CDR3 runs 13 residues.

CDR3 region: CASSPGQDYGYTF. The CDR3 DNA sequence: TGTGCCAGCTCACCGGGACAAGACTATGGCTACACCTTC. The V and J genes are TRBV18 and TRBJ1-2, with a possible D match to TRBD1 (6 bases). CDR1 and CDR2 from the germline V gene are KGHSH and LQKENI. This CDR3 contains 13 residues. V was clipped by 3 bases and J by 3 bases, with 8 bases between them. Variable domain in full (rest from reference TRBV18 and TRBJ1-2): NAGVMQNPRHLVRRRGQEARLRCSPMKGHSHVYWYRQLPEEGLKFMVYLQKENIIDESGMPKERFSAEFPKEGPSILRIQQVVRGDSAAYFCASSPGQDYGYTFGSGTRLTVV.

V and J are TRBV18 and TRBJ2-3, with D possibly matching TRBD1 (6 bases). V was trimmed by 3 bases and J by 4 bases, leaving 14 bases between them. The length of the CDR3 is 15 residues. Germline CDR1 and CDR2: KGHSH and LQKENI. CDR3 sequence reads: CASSPDSWVSDTQYF. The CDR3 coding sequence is TGTGCCAGCTCACCGGACAGTTGGGTTTCAGATACGCAGTATTTT.